This T cell receptor (beta chain) originates from a study of response to subunit inactivated influenza vaccine (dated by TCRdb to between 2018 and 2020). Concerning the study at large: Deep quantitative T cell receptor repertoire profiling was used in the study to track responses to a trivalent subunit inactivated influenza vaccine.

What the authors observed across the whole study: According to the authors, only a limited number of new T cells may be recruited by each seasonal influenza vaccination.

This clonotype was observed a few times. Its antigen remains undetermined. No base qualities exist here, and no much larger clone lies one base off it. Reading from cysteine to phenylalanine, the CDR3 counts 14 amino acids. Of the read, only the CDR3 DNA is kept; its 42 bases are in frame from base 1. V and J lose 3 bases and 7 bases, and a span of 16 bases separates them. From a lookup of the germline V gene (reference sequence), CDR1 and CDR2 are DFQATT and SNEGSKA. Libraries were made using RT-PCR. The sequencer listed for this sample is Illumina HiSeq 2500. TCRdb reran the public reads through fastp at Q25 and MiXCR, keeping productive beta chains. When rows share a CDR3 protein, they turn into one entry using the most common DNA and genes. Counted in this sample were fewer than 750,000 distinct CDR3 sequences; around 15% of them appeared once. The ten most abundant clones make up over 8.5% of the sample.

The chain is assembled from TRBV20-1 and TRBJ1-5; the D gene is possibly TRBD1, with 6 bases matching. This receptor was obtained from a man aged 50 or older who received an inactivated influenza vaccine. Donor details come from another sample of the same person, matched by shared clones. The source material was PBMCs from blood, sampled about 12 days after vaccination. The CDR3 in this case is CSARRGGQGQPQHF. The DNA reads as follows: TGCAGTGCTAGGCGTGGGGGCCAGGGACAGCCCCAGCATTTT.